The clone carrying this TCR beta chain was recorded at least ten times. The sample is drawn from a study of shared clonotypes between healthy human individuals. J lost 5 bases, V lost 3 bases, and 12 bases had no gene match. The CDR3 sequence is 18 residues long. Sequencing was performed with immunoSEQ multiplex PCR; in TCRdb, only in-frame clones are kept and a portion is missing. The table lists 600,000 to 750,000 clones, 60% to 80% of them singletons. Caucasian adults living in Nashville, Tennessee, provided all samples. The origin of this receptor is a woman between 25 and 40 years old in good health. V and J are TRBV23-1 and TRBJ2-2, with 10 bases matching TRBD1. TRBV23-1 is sorted into the ORF group, with uncertain function. Source material: memory CD4+ T cells sorted from blood. The subset here: CD45RA-negative fraction. Here the CDR3 DNA reads TGCGCCAGCAGTCACTACCGGGACAGGGGTGATGGGACCGGGGAGCTGTTTTTT. Its protein is CASSHYRDRGDGTGELFF.